This T cell receptor beta chain is from a study of T cells in localized non-small cell lung cancer (dated by TCRdb to 2018 to 2020). Study-wide context: The study examined T cell repertoires in roughly 240 patients with early-stage NSCLC and compared tumors with uninvolved tumor-adjacent lungs. The cohort comprised 236 treatment-naïve NSCLC patients with resected, localized lung tumors. NSCLC patients had a mean age of roughly 69 years, and around 130 were male and 85 to 110 female.

This clone was recorded once. Its antigen is currently not known. No much larger clone is present one base from it, and per-base qualities are unavailable. The identical CDR3 is also encoded by other nucleotide sequences in the sample. At diagnosis, tumor, uninvolved tumor-adjacent lung and peripheral blood were collected and then preserved as a mix of FFPE and fresh-frozen material. For TCR repertoire profiling, the blood samples were analyzed as peripheral blood mononuclear cells. The immunoSEQ Assay was used to sequence TCR beta CDR3 regions from DNA. The authors' analysis ran thus. To compute T cell density, TCR beta template counts were normalized to usable DNA, which was estimated by amplifying housekeeping genes. The preseqR package was used to estimate richness by extrapolating to 400,000 templates for PBMC samples and to 120,000 templates for tissue samples. Clonality was calculated as one minus Pielou's evenness. Tissue-enriched TCRs were identified through differential abundance testing performed on productive amino-acid clonotypes, with a minimum total count of 5 and an alpha of 0.1. The Jaccard Index and the Morisita Overlap Index were used to measure repertoire overlap between compartments. TCR beta CDR3s were clustered by GLIPH together with public tetramer-defined viral CDR3s, and at least three viral sequences plus V-gene enrichment were required for viral motifs. TCRdb obtained this table from immuneACCESS and retained in-frame rearrangements with V and J assigned. These tables miss some clones; where compared with another copy, unresolved V genes account for less than half of the shortfall, and the remainder is unexplained. V, J and clone size are those of that table, while D and trimming were read from the DNA. A total of about 26,000 clones appear in this sample, around 85% of them only once. Jointly, the top ten make up around 15% of the sample.

The full study reports these points: A median of roughly 60 of the top 100 tumor clones were detected in paired uninvolved adjacent lung, and 28 of these tumor clones were also found among the top 100 clones of the paired uninvolved adjacent lung. Higher blood T cell density associated with longer overall survival, while higher adjacent-lung clonality associated with shorter survival. Because multi-region tumor sequencing was not performed, intratumor heterogeneity could not be ruled out. Because of the exploratory design, TCR variables were selected using unadjusted p-values without false-discovery rate correction. Uninvolved tumor-adjacent lung showed the highest T cell clonality, higher than tumor, which suggests more focused antigenic responses in the uninvolved tumor-adjacent lung.

V lost 3 bases and J lost 9 bases, and the count of bases not matched to a germline gene is 8. CDR1 is given as LNHNV and CDR2 as YYDKDF, both from the germline V gene (reference sequence). The CDR3 contains 15 residues, cysteine and phenylalanine counted. Only the CDR3 DNA stays, 45 bases, in frame from base 1. The sequences come from peripheral blood, collected before any cancer treatment. The receptor's source is a female donor older than 55 with stage II squamous cell lung carcinoma. The sequence links TRBV15 to TRBJ2-1; 10 bases in between match TRBD2. At the DNA level, the sequence is TGTGCCACCAGCAGGGGGGCTAGCGGGGGTGGTGAGCAGTTCTTC. Its translation reads: CATSRGASGGGEQFF.